A single sample is the source of the 19 T cell receptor beta chains below, sequenced in a study of T cell repertoires in cytomegalovirus infection. TCRdb processed the reads anew with MiXCR; each CDR3 protein has one entry. The table lists around 280,000 distinct CDR3 sequences, 9.6% of them singletons, with approximately 2.4% in the top ten. The sequenced material came from PBMCs. These receptors were taken from a human donor in good health (CMV status not recorded). Some clones in this sample may be carry-over from other donors' samples.

This clonotype came up many times. The V gene is TRBV7-9, the J gene TRBJ1-1; TRBD1 agrees at 9 bases. This CDR3 region has 14 residues. In germline, CDR1 is SEHNR, CDR2 FQNEAQ (reference sequence). V trimming: 5 bases; J trimming: 5 bases; junction bases outside the gene matches: 6. The DNA for the CDR3 is TGTGCCAGCAGCCCGGACAGGGGAGGTACTGAAGCTTTCTTT. It encodes CASSPDRGGTEAFF.

This clonotype was recorded many times. The genes are TRBV4-2 and TRBJ2-4, with D possibly TRBD1 on 6 matching bases. The germline V gene encodes CDR1 LGHNA and CDR2 YNFKEQ. V was shortened by 1 base and J by 0 bases, with 10 bases between the two germline ends. This CDR3 is built from 16 residues. The CDR3 coding sequence is TGTGCCAGCAGCCAAGGGGGGCGGCTAGCCAAAAACATTCAGTACTTC. The encoded protein is CASSQGGRLAKNIQYF.

At least ten counts were recorded for this clonotype. V and J are TRBV28 and TRBJ1-2, with D uncertain. CDR1 is MDHEN and CDR2 is SYDVKM in the germline V gene. V dropped 6 bases and J dropped 4 bases, with 15 bases sitting between them. The CDR3 is 14 amino acids. For the CDR3, the DNA is TGTGCCAGCAGCCCAAGAGGCCAGGTCTATGGCTACACCTTC. It yields the protein CASSPRGQVYGYTF.

About this clonotype itself: Since a much larger clone is just one base distant, this may be a read error. The V gene is TRBV2, the J gene TRBJ2-3; D gene ambiguous. The V end lost 3 bases, the J end lost 2 bases, and 3 bases lay between the germline ends. The CDR3 is 12 residues long. The germline V gene encodes CDR1 SNHLY and CDR2 FYNNEI. The CDR3: CASSDDTDTQYF. Written as DNA, the CDR3 is TGTGCCAGCAGTGACGACACAGATACGCAGTATTTT.

This clonotype has at least ten counts. The chain couples TRBV12-3 or TRBV12-4 to TRBJ2-1; TRBD1 agrees at 7 bases. This CDR3 has 15 amino acids. The V and J ends lost 6 bases and 1 base, in that order; junction bases with no gene match: 6. The CDR3 protein is CASRGKGASYNEQFF. The CDR3 nucleotides are TGTGCCAGCAGGGGGAAGGGGGCGTCCTACAATGAGCAGTTCTTC.

A few counts support this clonotype. This chain uses TRBV29-1 with TRBJ2-1, with D uncertain. The CDR3 is 13 residues long. Trimming removed 0 bases at V and 13 bases at J, with 16 bases between. The germline V gene has CDR1 SQVTM and CDR2 ANQGSEA. The CDR3 here is CSVEDPRALTQFF. The CDR3 DNA reads TGCAGCGTTGAAGACCCCCGGGCACTCACACAGTTCTTC.

The genes are TRBV2 and TRBJ1-2; D is ambiguous. Germline CDR1 reads SNHLY; CDR2 reads FYNNEI. Trimming took off 7 bases at V and 0 bases at J, with 6 bases between the two ends. There are 12 residues in the CDR3. The CDR3 loop is CASMGTNYGYTF. The CDR3 bases are TGTGCCAGCATGGGGACTAACTATGGCTACACCTTC. The full variable domain, rest sourced from reference TRBV2 and TRBJ1-2, is EPEVTQTPSHQVTQMGQEVILRCVPISNHLYFYWYRQILGQKVEFLVSFYNNEISEKSEIFDDQFSVERPDGSNFTLKIRSTKLEDSAMYFCASMGTNYGYTFGSGTRLTVV.

V is TRBV5-4 and J is TRBJ2-5; perhaps D is TRBD1 or TRBD2 (6 bases each). Germline loops: CDR1 SGHNT, CDR2 YYREEE (reference sequence). The CDR3 is made up of 15 amino acids. The V gene lost 6 bases and the J gene lost 10 bases, with 25 bases spanning the gap. In DNA form, the CDR3 reads TGTGCCAGCACCCCTGGAGGCGAGCGGGCAGGGGACCAGTACTTC. Its protein product is CASTPGGERAGDQYF.

This clonotype has a count of ten or more. The chain carries TRBV6-1 and TRBJ2-3; 8 bases agree with TRBD2. V trimming: 8 bases; J trimming: 3 bases; junction bases outside the gene matches: 4. Germline V gene lookup returns CDR1 MNHNS and CDR2 SASEGT. This CDR3 region has 13 residues. In DNA, the CDR3 is TGTGCCAGCGATCGGGGGGGGACAGATACGCAGTATTTT. It encodes CASDRGGTDTQYF.

As DNA, the CDR3 is TGCAGTGCTAGAGAGGGCAGCTCGGAGACCCAGTACTTC. Translation gives CSAREGSSETQYF. The gene calls are TRBV20-1 and TRBJ2-5; no definite D call. The CDR3 sequence is 13 residues long. Germline V gene sequence: CDR1 DFQATT, CDR2 SNEGSKA (reference sequence). V was pared by 0 bases and J by 5 bases, with 10 bases between.

This clonotype was seen at least ten times. This chain links TRBV5-6 with TRBJ2-7; possible D gene TRBD2, 5 bases. V shed 4 bases and J shed 3 bases, with 17 bases lying between them. Per germline, CDR1 SGHDT and CDR2 YYEEEE. CDR3 length equals 15 residues. In DNA form, the CDR3 reads TGTGCCAGCAGCCACTCAGGACTCAGTGTCTACGAGCAGTACGTC. Translation: CASSHSGLSVYEQYV.

This clonotype was counted at least ten times. The chain uses TRBV7-9 and TRBJ2-3; 7 nucleotides agree with TRBD2. CDR3 length equals 14 residues. V trimming: 7 bases; J trimming: 2 bases; junction bases outside the gene matches: 6. The germline V gene has CDR1 SEHNR and CDR2 FQNEAQ (reference sequence). CDR3 coding DNA: TGTGCCAGCACCGGGGGGTCCCTCACAGATACGCAGTATTTT. This codes for CASTGGSLTDTQYF. The entire variable domain, with the rest obtained from reference TRBV7-9 and TRBJ2-3, is as follows: DTGVSQNPRHKITKRGQNVTFRCDPISEHNRLYWYRQTLGQGPEFLTYFQNEAQLEKSRLLSDRFSAERPKGSFSTLEIQRTEQGDSAMYLCASTGGSLTDTQYFGPGTRLTVL.

This clonotype was seen many times. The genes are TRBV28 and TRBJ2-1, with D perhaps matching TRBD1 (7 bases). From germline, CDR1 is MDHEN and CDR2 SYDVKM. There are 16 residues in the CDR3. The V and J ends lost 5 bases and 3 bases respectively, with 17 bases between them. CDR3 protein: CASSPGDRRGYNEQFF. The CDR3 DNA is TGTGCCAGCAGTCCGGGGGACAGACGCGGCTACAATGAGCAGTTCTTC.

This clonotype was observed a few times. The CDR3 loop is CASSLAPGQGSYEQYF. CDR3 bases: TGCGCCAGCAGCTTGGCCCCGGGACAGGGCTCCTACGAGCAGTACTTC. The rearrangement joins TRBV5-1 to TRBJ2-7, with 9 bases matching TRBD1. Germline CDR1 and CDR2: SGHRS and YFSETQ. The CDR3 is made up of 16 amino acids. V was clipped by 0 bases and J by 0 bases; unmatched bases: 4.

This clonotype was observed many times. The rearrangement links TRBV10-3 to TRBJ2-5; a possible D gene is TRBD2 (5 bases). Trimming removed 6 bases at V and 5 bases at J, with 16 bases between. The germline CDR1 and CDR2 sequences are ENHRY and SYGVKD. This CDR3 contains 14 residues. The CDR3 DNA sequence: TGTGCCATCAGGGGAGACTCCCGGCCTGAGACCCAGTACTTC. Translated, it gives CAIRGDSRPETQYF.

This clonotype was detected ten times or more. This chain joins TRBV11-3 and TRBJ2-3, with D perhaps matching TRBD1 (5 bases). The CDR3 length is 16 residues. Germline lookup yields CDR1 SGHNT and CDR2 YENEEA. Trimming removed 5 bases from V and 0 bases from J, with 15 bases in between. The CDR3 spells CASSEDSYPSTDTQYF. The CDR3, as DNA: TGTGCCAGCAGCGAAGACAGTTATCCAAGCACAGATACGCAGTATTTT.

The sample holds many counts of this clonotype. V gene TRBV28 combines with J gene TRBJ2-5; D unresolved. The CDR3 length is 12 residues. Trimming took off 3 bases at V and 5 bases at J, with 7 bases between the two ends. CDR1 and CDR2 (germline): MDHEN, SYDVKM. CDR3 bases: TGTGCCAGCAGTTTTCGGCGGGAGACCCAGTACTTC. Translating gives CASSFRRETQYF. Together with reference TRBV28 and TRBJ2-5, the CDR3 gives the full variable domain: DVKVTQSSRYLVKRTGEKVFLECVQDMDHENMFWYRQDPGLGLRLIYFSYDVKMKEKGDIPEGYSVSREKKERFSLILESASTNQTSMYLCASSFRRETQYFGPGTRLLVL.

In this sample, this clonotype turned up many times. The genes are TRBV20-1 and TRBJ2-3, with D hard to call. The V gene lost 0 bases and the J gene lost 3 bases, with 7 bases spanning the gap. CDR3 length: 13 amino acids. Germline values: CDR1 DFQATT, CDR2 SNEGSKA (reference sequence). CDR3 sequence: CSAREVVTDTQYF. The CDR3 DNA reads as TGCAGTGCTAGAGAGGTCGTGACAGATACGCAGTATTTT.

V and J are TRBV5-4 and TRBJ2-1; D is perhaps TRBD1 (5 bases). CDR1 is SGHNT, CDR2 YYREEE, per germline (reference sequence). The CDR3 runs 14 residues. The V gene lost 4 bases and the J gene lost 6 bases, with 14 bases spanning the gap. The CDR3 loop is CASSGRDRFNEQFF. CDR3 sequence (DNA): TGTGCCAGCAGCGGACGTGACAGATTCAATGAGCAGTTCTTC.